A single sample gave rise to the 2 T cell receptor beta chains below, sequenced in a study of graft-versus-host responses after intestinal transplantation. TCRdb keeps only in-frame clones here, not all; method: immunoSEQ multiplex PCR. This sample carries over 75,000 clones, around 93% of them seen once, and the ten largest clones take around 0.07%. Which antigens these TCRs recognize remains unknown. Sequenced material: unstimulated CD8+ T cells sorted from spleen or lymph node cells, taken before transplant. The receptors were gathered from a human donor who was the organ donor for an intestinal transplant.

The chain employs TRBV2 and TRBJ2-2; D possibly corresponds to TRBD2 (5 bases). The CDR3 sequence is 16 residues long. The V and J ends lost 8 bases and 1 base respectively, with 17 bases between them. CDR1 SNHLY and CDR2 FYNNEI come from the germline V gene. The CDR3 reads CASASGSVMNTGELFF. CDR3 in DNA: TGTGCCAGCGCTTCGGGTAGCGTTATGAACACCGGGGAGCTGTTTTTT.

The DNA for the CDR3 is TGTGCCAGTAGTCTCGGGGGAGGGCCCCAGCATTTT. It encodes CASSLGGGPQHF. This chain uses TRBV19 with TRBJ1-5; D may be TRBD1 (5 bases). The CDR3 is 12 amino acids. Germline CDR1 is LNHDA and CDR2 is SQIVND (reference sequence). The ends were cut back, 5 bases at V and 9 bases at J, with 11 bases in the middle.